Following are 25 T cell receptor beta chains from one sample sequenced in a study of cytomegalovirus exposure and HLA in healthy donors. With 60 Vbeta and 13 Jbeta primers, the PCR was carried out. Profiling relied on immunoSEQ multiplex PCR, and the TCRdb table lists in-frame clones only, not all of them. The sample records roughly 130,000 clones, 60% to 75% being singletons. The sequenced material came from PBMCs. The source of these receptors is a woman aged 45-65 years in good health and CMV-seropositive.

The V and J genes are TRBV2 and TRBJ1-2; D is possibly TRBD1 (5 bases). This CDR3 comprises 11 residues. Trimming removed 6 bases from V and 10 bases from J, with 12 bases in between. Germline CDR1 is SNHLY and CDR2 is FYNNEI. In nucleotides, the CDR3 is TGTGCCAGCAGGACAGTTTGGGACTACACCTTC. Translated: CASRTVWDYTF.

This clone was found a few times. The CDR3 is CASSRTSDGGGTNEKLFF. DNA for the CDR3: TGTGCCAGCAGCCGAACATCGGACGGGGGAGGTACTAATGAAAAACTGTTTTTT. The chain combines TRBV7-9 with TRBJ1-4; D is perhaps TRBD1 (5 bases). V gave up 5 bases and J gave up 2 bases, with 21 bases separating them. CDR3 length: 18 amino acids. Germline lookup yields CDR1 SEHNR and CDR2 FQNEAQ (reference sequence).

The V gene is TRBV5-4, the J gene TRBJ2-7; TRBD2 matches 8 bases. Germline V gene data show CDR1 as SGHNT and CDR2 as YYREEE (reference sequence). The CDR3 covers 14 residues. V trimming: 5 bases; J trimming: 2 bases; junction bases outside the gene matches: 6. CDR3 nucleotide sequence: TGTGCCAGCAGGGACGCGGGGGGACCCTACGAGCAGTACTTC. This codes for CASRDAGGPYEQYF.

This clone occurred a few times. This chain uses TRBV18 with TRBJ2-5; 10 bases match TRBD2. The CDR3 consists of 16 residues. J gave up 3 bases and V 4 bases, and 8 bases lay outside the gene matches. Looked up from germline, CDR1 is KGHSH and CDR2 is LQKENI. The CDR3 DNA is TGTGCCAGCTCACTCTCTAGCGGGGGACCGAAAGAGACCCAGTACTTC. Its translation is CASSLSSGGPKETQYF.

The chain carries TRBV2 and TRBJ1-3; a weak D match, TRBD1 (6 bases). V was cut by 1 base and J by 3 bases, with 10 bases left in between. The germline V gene encodes CDR1 SNHLY and CDR2 FYNNEI. The CDR3 consists of 15 residues. CDR3 DNA sequence: TGTGCCAGCAGTGAAGTCAGGGGCCTTGGAAACACCATATATTTT. It is translated as CASSEVRGLGNTIYF. Together with reference TRBV2 and TRBJ1-3, the CDR3 gives the full variable domain: EPEVTQTPSHQVTQMGQEVILRCVPISNHLYFYWYRQILGQKVEFLVSFYNNEISEKSEIFDDQFSVERPDGSNFTLKIRSTKLEDSAMYFCASSEVRGLGNTIYFGEGSWLTVV.

The rearrangement uses TRBV5-1 and TRBJ2-3, with TRBD1 matching 7 bases. Germline V gene lookup returns CDR1 SGHRS and CDR2 YFSETQ. V dropped 4 bases and J dropped 0; count of bases not matched to a gene: 5. The CDR3 is 15 amino acids. CDR3 sequence: CASSMTGPSTDTQYF. The CDR3 DNA sequence: TGCGCCAGCAGCATGACAGGGCCCAGCACAGATACGCAGTATTTT.

This clone was seen a single time. This chain joins TRBV7-2 and TRBJ1-3, with 7 bases lining up with TRBD1. The V gene's germline CDR1 is SGHTA and CDR2 FQGNSA. The J segment lost 2 bases and the V segment lost 10 bases, leaving 5 bases of the junction unmatched. The CDR3 has 13 residues. In nucleotides, the CDR3 is TGTGCCACCGCGACAGGGCCTGGAAACACCATATATTTT. Translated, it gives CATATGPGNTIYF.

This chain uses TRBV6-1 with TRBJ2-3; the match to TRBD2 covers 9 bases. The V segment lost 10 bases and the J segment 2 bases; nucleotides outside the gene matches: 10. This CDR3 region has 15 residues. Germline V gene sequence: CDR1 MNHNS, CDR2 SASEGT. The CDR3 spells CATLLLAGTTDTQYF. CDR3 DNA sequence: TGTGCCACCCTCCTCCTAGCGGGGACCACAGATACGCAGTATTTT.

The chain employs TRBV6-4 and TRBJ1-1; D ambiguous. Between the trimmed V and J ends, which lost 10 bases and 1 base, there was a span of 13 bases. CDR3 length: 13 residues. Germline CDR1 reads MRHNA; CDR2 reads SNTAGT. The CDR3 reads CATGGQANTEAFF. CDR3 in DNA: TGTGCCACCGGCGGGCAGGCGAACACTGAAGCTTTCTTT.

This clone was seen a handful of times. V is TRBV18 and J is TRBJ2-7, with TRBD1 identical over 7 bases. CDR1 is KGHSH and CDR2 is LQKENI in the germline V gene. The CDR3 spans 12 residues. J gave up 5 bases and V 4 bases, and 2 bases lay outside the gene matches. The CDR3 coding sequence is TGTGCCAGCTCACTCACAGGGGACGAGCAGTACTTC. Protein product: CASSLTGDEQYF.

V and J are TRBV5-1 and TRBJ2-2, with 11 bases matching TRBD2. The CDR3 consists of 14 residues. Looked up from germline, CDR1 is SGHRS and CDR2 is YFSETQ. The V gene end was trimmed by 4 bases and the J gene end by 7 bases; junction bases not matched to a gene: 3. The CDR3 DNA sequence: TGCGCCAGCAGCGCCGGGACTAGCGGCGGGGAGCTGTTTTTT. Amino acids: CASSAGTSGGELFF.

This clone came up a few times. CDR3 coding DNA: TGTGCCAGCAGCCAGACCACAGGAACTAATTCACCCCTCCACTTT. This encodes CASSQTTGTNSPLHF. The chain carries TRBV4-2 and TRBJ1-6, with D perhaps TRBD1 (5 bases). This CDR3 is 15 amino acids long. Trimming removed 3 bases from V and 6 bases from J, with 12 bases in between. CDR1 LGHNA and CDR2 YNFKEQ come from the germline V gene.

The chain uses TRBV2 and TRBJ2-5; D is unresolved. V shed 7 bases and J shed 5 bases, with 11 bases lying between them. This CDR3 has 12 amino acids. CDR1 SNHLY and CDR2 FYNNEI come from the germline V gene. The CDR3 is CASTPAAETQYF. CDR3 coding DNA: TGTGCCAGCACCCCCGCGGCGGAGACCCAGTACTTC.

In its sample, this clone was seen many times. The V call is TRBV18, the J call TRBJ2-7; 8 bases align to TRBD1. This CDR3 comprises 19 residues. Germline-derived CDR1 and CDR2 are KGHSH and LQKENI. Germline trimming cut 0 bases from V and 3 bases from J; bases unmatched to any gene: 16. CDR3 nucleotide sequence: TGTGCCAGCTCACCACCCCGCACAGGGGGAGATTACGCCCTCTACGAGCAGTACTTC. Amino acid sequence: CASSPPRTGGDYALYEQYF. Full variable domain (missing parts from reference TRBV18 and TRBJ2-7): NAGVMQNPRHLVRRRGQEARLRCSPMKGHSHVYWYRQLPEEGLKFMVYLQKENIIDESGMPKERFSAEFPKEGPSILRIQQVVRGDSAAYFCASSPPRTGGDYALYEQYFGPGTRLTVT.

The chain employs TRBV2 and TRBJ1-5, with 8 bases aligning to TRBD1. The trim removed 0 bases at V and 4 bases at J, leaving 11 bases unmatched. The CDR3 is made up of 18 amino acids. The germline V gene has CDR1 SNHLY and CDR2 FYNNEI. The CDR3 spells CASSEARGQGRLNQPQHF. DNA of the CDR3: TGTGCCAGCAGTGAAGCTAGAGGACAGGGAAGACTAAATCAGCCCCAGCATTTT. Using reference TRBV2 and TRBJ1-5 for the parts outside the CDR3, the full variable domain is EPEVTQTPSHQVTQMGQEVILRCVPISNHLYFYWYRQILGQKVEFLVSFYNNEISEKSEIFDDQFSVERPDGSNFTLKIRSTKLEDSAMYFCASSEARGQGRLNQPQHFGDGTRLSIL.

Only one count was recorded for this clone. The rearrangement links TRBV2 to TRBJ1-2; a weak D match, TRBD1 (5 bases). V lost 2 bases and J 7 bases, leaving 8 bases between the germline ends. Looked up from germline, CDR1 is SNHLY and CDR2 is FYNNEI. The CDR3 spans 12 residues. CDR3 region: CASSESGGGYTF. CDR3 in DNA: TGTGCCAGCAGTGAATCCGGGGGTGGCTACACCTTC. Variable domain in full (rest from reference TRBV2 and TRBJ1-2): EPEVTQTPSHQVTQMGQEVILRCVPISNHLYFYWYRQILGQKVEFLVSFYNNEISEKSEIFDDQFSVERPDGSNFTLKIRSTKLEDSAMYFCASSESGGGYTFGSGTRLTVV.

The V gene is TRBV7-6, the J gene TRBJ2-1, with TRBD2 identical over 7 bases. Trimming cost V 3 bases and J 0 bases; bases outside gene matches: 8. CDR3 length equals 17 residues. The germline gives CDR1 SGHVS, CDR2 FNYEAQ. The DNA of the CDR3 is TGTGCCAGCAGCTTGATGGGAGCGGGGAGCTCCTACAATGAGCAGTTCTTC. This sequence encodes CASSLMGAGSSYNEQFF.

V gene TRBV18 combines with J gene TRBJ1-6; 12 nucleotides line up with TRBD1. J lost 5 bases, V lost 4 bases, and 6 bases had no gene match. This CDR3 contains 17 residues. Looked up from germline, CDR1 is KGHSH and CDR2 is LQKENI. The CDR3 nucleotides read TGTGCCAGCTCACTAGGGGACAGGGGGCGGCATAATTCACCCCTCCACTTT. This codes for CASSLGDRGRHNSPLHF.

The CDR3 loop reads CASSNTLDNEQFF. The CDR3 coding sequence is TGCGCCAGCAGCAATACACTAGACAATGAGCAGTTCTTC. V and J are TRBV5-1 and TRBJ2-1; D perhaps matches TRBD2 (5 bases). This CDR3 is 13 amino acids long. The V end was cut by 4 bases, the J end by 5 bases, with 10 bases between. Germline V CDR1 and CDR2: SGHRS, YFSETQ.

This clone has only a few counts. The rearrangement links TRBV29-1 to TRBJ1-3; a possible D gene is TRBD1 (6 bases). This CDR3 spans 11 amino acids. Germline V gives CDR1 SQVTM, CDR2 ANQGSEA. Deletions cut 7 bases from V and 4 bases from J, with 8 bases between. In DNA form, the CDR3 reads TGCAGCGCCGGACAGGGAAACACCATATATTTT. As protein: CSAGQGNTIYF.

The CDR3: CASSRGFGNQPQHF. The CDR3 DNA reads TGTGCCAGCAGTAGGGGCTTCGGCAATCAGCCCCAGCATTTT. V and J are TRBV6-1 and TRBJ1-5; TRBD1 might be the D (5 bases). Germline V CDR1 and CDR2: MNHNS, SASEGT. The CDR3 has 14 amino acids. Trimming left V 5 bases short and J 2 bases short, with 10 bases between.

This clone was seen at least ten times. The chain recombines TRBV5-4 with TRBJ2-7, with 10 bases matching TRBD1. This CDR3 contains 15 residues. Germline trimming cut 3 bases from V and 5 bases from J; bases unmatched to any gene: 8. From germline, CDR1 is SGHNT and CDR2 YYREEE (reference sequence). The CDR3 protein is CASSSGTGVNHEQYF. CDR3 bases: TGTGCCAGCAGCTCCGGGACAGGGGTTAATCACGAGCAGTACTTC.

This chain connects TRBV5-1 to TRBJ2-3, with D unclear. Germline CDR1 and CDR2: SGHRS and YFSETQ. V was pared by 0 bases and J by 1 base, with 6 bases between. This CDR3 is 14 amino acids long. CDR3 DNA sequence: TGCGCCAGCAGCTTGGTACACGGCACAGATACGCAGTATTTT. This sequence encodes CASSLVHGTDTQYF.

This chain links TRBV5-1 with TRBJ2-1; perhaps TRBD2 as D (5 bases). Trimming took off 0 bases at V and 2 bases at J, with 15 bases between the two ends. The CDR3 spans 17 residues. Per germline, CDR1 SGHRS and CDR2 YFSETQ. The CDR3 DNA follows: TGCGCCAGCAGCTTGGTGGTGATTACCGGGACCTACAATGAGCAGTTCTTC. Its protein product is CASSLVVITGTYNEQFF.

The J gene is TRBJ1-3, the V gene TRBV19, with 7 bases matching TRBD1. This CDR3 is 15 amino acids long. Germline assignment: CDR1 LNHDA and CDR2 SQIVND (reference sequence). Trimming at V came to 6 bases and at J to 0 bases, leaving 5 bases not matched to a gene. The CDR3 is CASRLDRSSGNTIYF. CDR3 coding DNA: TGTGCCAGTAGATTGGACAGGTCCTCTGGAAACACCATATATTTT.